A single sample is the source of the 6 T cell receptor beta chains below, sequenced in a study of blood T cell repertoires in COVID-19. TCRdb's copy holds only in-frame clones and misses some; the assay was immunoSEQ multiplex PCR. The sample has 370,000 or so clones, around 84% seen once. Sequences were obtained from peripheral blood. Source of these receptors: a human donor with acute or convalescent COVID-19. The donor label of this sample is uncertain.

The chain employs TRBV5-4 and TRBJ1-6; D might be TRBD1 (5 bases). V shed 0 bases and J shed 10 bases, with 17 bases lying between them. Germline V gives CDR1 SGHNT, CDR2 YYREEE (reference sequence). The CDR3 is 16 amino acids. The CDR3 region is CASSLEGPVFGSPLHF. The CDR3 DNA follows: TGTGCCAGCAGCTTGGAGGGGCCGGTCTTTGGGTCACCCCTCCACTTT.

The chain joins TRBV10-3 to TRBJ2-7; D possibly corresponds to TRBD1 (6 bases). The V end lost 2 bases, the J end lost 4 bases, and 12 bases lay between the germline ends. The CDR3 totals 14 residues. Per germline, CDR1 ENHRY and CDR2 SYGVKD. CDR3 residues: CAISELSRGYEQYF. The DNA for the CDR3 is TGTGCCATCAGTGAGCTTTCCAGGGGATACGAGCAGTACTTC.

The V and J genes are TRBV27 and TRBJ2-3; D might be TRBD1 (6 bases). The CDR3 totals 18 residues. CDR1 is MNHEY and CDR2 is SMNVEV in the germline V gene (reference sequence). The V end was cut by 0 bases, the J end by 1 base, with 17 bases between. Written as DNA, the CDR3 is TGTGCCAGCAGTTTATCCGGACAGACCCTGGCTGGCACAGATACGCAGTATTTT. It yields the protein CASSLSGQTLAGTDTQYF.

The CDR3, as DNA: TGCGCCAGCAGCTCGGGGCACGGGACAGTCACTGAAGCTTTCTTT. It is translated as CASSSGHGTVTEAFF. This chain links TRBV5-1 with TRBJ1-1, with 7 bases aligning to TRBD1. This CDR3 has 15 residues. In germline, CDR1 is SGHRS, CDR2 YFSETQ. The ends lost 3 bases at V and 4 bases at J; junction bases unmatched: 9.

This clone was observed a few times. V usage is TRBV5-6 and J usage is TRBJ1-2, with a tentative D call TRBD1 (6 bases). CDR3 size: 14 residues. The V and J ends lost 4 bases and 4 bases respectively, with 14 bases between them. Germline V gives CDR1 SGHDT, CDR2 YYEEEE. Here the CDR3 DNA reads TGTGCCAGCAGCCCAGGACAGCCTATCTATGGCTACACCTTC. Its translation: CASSPGQPIYGYTF.

The rearrangement links TRBV27 to TRBJ1-1; TRBD1 aligns across 7 bases. CDR1 is MNHEY, CDR2 SMNVEV, per germline (reference sequence). This CDR3 region has 13 residues. V gave up 8 bases and J gave up 1 base; unmatched junction bases: 4. As DNA, the CDR3 is TGTGCCAGCTGGGACAGCAAGAACACTGAAGCTTTCTTT. Its protein product is CASWDSKNTEAFF.